This TCR beta chain emerged from a study of cytomegalovirus exposure and HLA in healthy donors. Study observations and caveats: A later analysis linked a missense DCLRE1C variant to TCR beta V- and J-gene trimming. When the data were analyzed later, several of the most significant clusters appeared to be linked to common viral pathogens. Many donors shared some public TCRs, even though most TCR sequences were rare.

A remark on this clone: Its antigen is not known.

The PCR had 60 Vbeta and 13 Jbeta primers. Produced via immunoSEQ multiplex PCR; TCRdb's table is partial and in-frame only. Among under 200,000 clones listed, over 75% were seen once. The CDR3 runs to 14 residues. Per the germline V gene, CDR1 is LNHNV and CDR2 is YYDKDF (reference sequence). The ends were cut back, 5 bases at V and 5 bases at J, with 12 bases in the middle. The sequence came from a woman aged 45-59 years in good health and CMV-seronegative. The rearrangement uses TRBV15 and TRBJ2-2, with a possible D match to TRBD2 (6 bases). The sample consisted of PBMCs. Here the CDR3 DNA reads TGTGCCACCAGCCTTCGGGGGAGTACCGGGGAGCTGTTTTTT. Protein product: CATSLRGSTGELFF.